Reported below is one TCR beta chain. Its target antigen remains unknown. Base qualities are not at hand, and no much larger clone is one base apart. To prepare the library, the immunoSEQ multiplex PCR assay was applied. For the multiplex PCR, a mixture combining 60 forward primers for TCR Vbeta segments and 13 reverse primers for TCR Jbeta segments was used. Amplification of the CDR3 region of rearranged TCR beta genes was performed with a multiplex PCR assay on genomic DNA. The amplified TCR beta libraries were sequenced on the Illumina HiSeq System as 87-base-pair reads. As for the original processing: A later analysis tallied 75 million to 95 million unique TCR beta chains across the 550 to 850 repertoires, and approximately 12 million of those chains were shared by two or more donors. To remove PCR and sequencing errors, raw reads were error-corrected and collapsed into unique sequences using a nearest-neighbor algorithm that merged closely related sequences. To assign V, D and J gene segments, CDR3 sequences were aligned to IMGT reference sequences. For a sequence to be retained, a match of at least six nucleotides was required to both a V gene segment and a J gene segment. Rearrangements were called productive when the CDR3 lacked stop codons and stayed in frame with V and J; all others were non-productive. CDR3 was defined according to IMGT convention as the region running from the second conserved V-encoded cysteine to the conserved J-encoded phenylalanine. In an earlier analysis of around 640 of the donors, sequences lacking an unambiguous match to a single V gene segment were excluded. In an earlier analysis of 587 of the donors, a V segment was called functional when productive rearrangements were above 56.7%, and segregating when the standard deviation between donors exceeded 5%. To diagnose cytomegalovirus status from the catalog of TCR beta chain sequences, a statistical classification framework was built. In a later analysis, TCR nucleotide sequences were compared against IMGT/GENE-DB human TR gene sequences so that V and J genes could be assigned. A later analysis assigned CDR3 sequences and most-parsimonious VDJ recombination scenarios with the TCRdist pipeline. In a later analysis, each TCR beta chain was defined by its CDR3 amino acid sequence together with its V-gene family, and reads lacking a unique V-gene family were excluded. As a way to deal with suspected cross-contamination and a sequencing artifact, a later analysis dropped 450 to 700 nucleotide sequences that were highly shared and had low generation probability. In a later analysis, a clonal expansion index was calculated for each public chain from normalized within-repertoire ranks of inferred template counts. Generation probabilities in a later analysis came from a VDJ recombination model fitted to out-of-frame rearrangements, and those results were checked against IGoR. In a later analysis, TCR-TCR, TCR-HLA and TCR-CMV co-occurrence was scored with hypergeometric tests, and a repertoire-size bias correction was applied to TCR pairs. False discovery rates were estimated in a later analysis by permuting HLA or CMV assignments 20 times. In a later analysis, co-occurring TCRs were grouped using DBSCAN, and TCRdist sequence similarity was added for clustering within HLA-allele-positive subsets. Repertoires with fewer than 30,000 or more than 120,000 public chains were left out of co-occurrence clustering, as were a handful of repertoires with anomalous nucleotide sharing. The table comes from immuneACCESS by way of TCRdb, which keeps in-frame sequences with V and J called. Part of the clones is missing from these tables; in studies checked, under half for an unresolved V gene and the rest for unknown reasons. V and J calls and clone size are those listed in that table; D and trimming were worked out from the DNA. In all, the sample holds approximately 140,000 clones, and over 80% of those were seen once. The top ten clonotypes cover roughly 1.1% of the sample.

The germline V gene specifies SGDLS as CDR1 and YYNGEE as CDR2. At the junction V is shortened by 4 bases and J by 9 bases; bases outside the gene matches: 7. From its cysteine to its phenylalanine, the CDR3 spans 13 amino acids. Only CDR3 DNA remains: 39 bases, in frame from the first base. The cohort comprised around 700 healthy bone marrow donors. Cohort members were all nominally healthy when sampled, although unrecorded immune exposures were likely present. The donor tested CMV seronegative and was one of the 352 seronegative cohort members. A peripheral blood sample was provided by each donor, and peripheral blood mononuclear cells were used for TCR beta sequencing. The Qiagen DNeasy Blood Extraction Kit was used to extract genomic DNA from the blood cell samples. The source of the sample is a study of cytomegalovirus exposure and HLA in healthy donors (dated by TCRdb to 2016 to 2017). A note on the overall study: An earlier analysis of 587 of the donors reported approximately 270 Gb of sequence data and 117 million unique TCR beta sequences from about 200 million T cells. A later genetic analysis took genome-wide SNP genotypes for about three fifths of the roughly 700 donors and used that subset as a discovery cohort. Using immunosequencing, the study profiled T cell repertoires from 666 subjects and related those repertoires to cytomegalovirus serostatus. An earlier analysis of fewer than 700 of the donors applied high-throughput TCR beta sequencing to assess whether each TCR beta V gene segment acted as functional or pseudogenic. The study aimed to test whether cataloging public T cell receptors could reveal signatures of past pathogen exposure. Donor age, sex, ethnicity and CMV serostatus were collected together with the repertoire data. All discovery cohort repertoires had been generated using a single sequencing platform. The later analysis used no new phenotypic data to find candidate immune exposures, relying instead on TCR beta sequences and their occurrence across donors. Along with the roughly 670-subject first cohort, a separate validation cohort of more than 90 different subjects was used. On average, around 240,000 unique TCR beta nucleotide sequences were sequenced per donor among a few hundred genotyped donors of the cohort, with roughly 18% of those sequences being non-productive. The number of donors typed differed by locus, with roughly 629-640 for A, B, C, DRB1 and DQB1, around 560 for DQA1, approximately 580 for DPA1, and under 490 for DPB1. Of the roughly 400 genotyped donors, approximately 80% were placed in the genetic ancestry cluster associated with self-reported Caucasian donors. About five DR-DQ haplotypes were handled as single units for association and clustering because linkage in the cohort was strong. HLA typing included class I and class II loci at four-digit resolution. An early release covering 500 to 750 HLA-typed donors comprised 250 to 350 gigabases of sequencing data and 85 million or so unique TCR sequences. To study patterns of TCR occurrence, a later analysis re-analyzed previously published TCR beta repertoires from 600 to 750 donors and added high-resolution HLA genotyping. High-throughput TCR immunosequencing, statistical association of individual TCRs with disease status, and machine learning were combined to predict cytomegalovirus infection status.

General findings and caveats noted by the study authors: In a later genetic analysis, a missense DCLRE1C variant was associated with V-gene and J-gene trimming of TCR beta chains, and the association was replicated in an independent cohort. Most CMV-associated TCR beta chains appeared to be HLA-restricted in a later analysis, and the HLA associations seemed to be driven largely by CMV exposure. Three of the identified cytomegalovirus-associated TCR beta chains were confirmed in vitro to be specific for cytomegalovirus antigens. In a later genetic analysis, fewer N-insertions in productive TCRs were reported among donors in an Asian-associated ancestry cluster than the approximately 670-donor mean. Specific HLA alleles were associated with over 15,000 TCR beta sequences at a false discovery rate of 0.05 in a later analysis. According to the authors, the approach could potentially be generalized to other disease states and immunological phenotypes. Linkage disequilibrium might explain the correlated functional status among segregating V segments, but an unknown experimental factor could not be ruled out. Sequencing depth was assumed to be roughly uniform across donors in the presence/absence analyses, though that assumption may not hold. The sequencing pipeline was judged likely to have produced a cluster of highly shared sequence variants as a technical artifact. Compared with equally common non-associated chains, HLA-associated TCR beta chains in a later analysis were more clonally expanded and had lower generation probabilities. Assigning TCR associations to individual alleles was difficult when HLA alleles, especially DR and DQ, strongly co-occurred. A further reported finding was that TCR beta sequences accurately predicted the HLA-A and HLA-B alleles for most subjects in the first cohort. According to a later analysis, parvovirus B19, influenza, CMV and Epstein-Barr virus appeared linked to several top co-occurrence clusters. In this cohort, only TCR beta chains were sequenced, and detectable features were limited by the absence of alpha or paired-chain data. Because HLA typing was unavailable for some donors at each locus, only the typed subset was used in association tests. Because counts were too low, seventeen rarely observed V segments, including chromosome 9 orphons, were excluded from the earlier analysis of some 590 of the donors. The classifier was reported to diagnose cytomegalovirus status with high specificity and sensitivity in both the original cohort and the validation cohort. The study gave a list of about 160 TCR beta chains associated with cytomegalovirus. In an earlier analysis of approximately 590 of the donors, most TCR beta V segments were observed in productive rearrangements about 87% or about 30% of the time, broadly matching IMGT annotations. The only immune exposure information available for the cohort was CMV serostatus. In a later analysis, the rate of TCR association differed among HLA loci, with DRB1 alleles having the most associated TCRs and HLA-C alleles having the fewest. The 87-base-pair reads could not distinguish some IMGT-functional V segments, including TRBV6-2 and TRBV6-3, so those segments were excluded. Most TCR sequences were seen in very few donors, while some public TCRs were found in many individuals.

The receptor was isolated from a boy aged 5-17 years in good health and CMV-seronegative. In this chain, TRBV9 is recombined with TRBJ2-4, with 7 central nucleotides matching TRBD1. Sequenced sample: PBMCs. The CDR3 has the sequence CASSTRQGAIQYF. The base sequence is TGTGCCAGCAGCACCCGACAGGGTGCCATTCAGTACTTC.